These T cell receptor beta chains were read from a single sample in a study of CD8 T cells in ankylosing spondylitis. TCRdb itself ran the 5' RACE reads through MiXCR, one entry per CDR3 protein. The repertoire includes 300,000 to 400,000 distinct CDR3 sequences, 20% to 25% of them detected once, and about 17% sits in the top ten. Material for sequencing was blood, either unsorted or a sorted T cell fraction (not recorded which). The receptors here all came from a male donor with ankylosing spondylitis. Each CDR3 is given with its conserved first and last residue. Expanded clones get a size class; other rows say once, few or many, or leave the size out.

CDR3: CASSLIGLEVNEQFF
V: TRBV28
J: TRBJ2-1
size: few

CDR3: CSARDLAGGPITGELFF
V: TRBV20-1
J: TRBJ2-2
size: -

CDR3: CASEYQGYEQYF
V: TRBV28
J: TRBJ2-7
size: -

CDR3: CATTGAAGGRPYEQYF
V: TRBV24-1
J: TRBJ2-7
size: -

CDR3: CASSPSGGGWSSNQPQHF
V: TRBV18
J: TRBJ1-5
size: many

CDR3: CASSPQGWGELFF
V: TRBV12-3/TRBV12-4
J: TRBJ2-2
size: few

CDR3: CASSVDGPSYNEQFF
V: TRBV27
J: TRBJ2-1
size: few

CDR3: CASSPRQGSTYEQYF
V: TRBV12-3/TRBV12-4
J: TRBJ2-7
size: -

CDR3: CASSPKDPKSSYEQYF
V: TRBV11-2
J: TRBJ2-7
size: many

CDR3: CASSLVQLNEKLFF
V: TRBV28
J: TRBJ1-4
size: many

CDR3: CASSRRGSNEKLFF
V: TRBV12-3/TRBV12-4
J: TRBJ1-4
size: -

CDR3: CASSLGTSGRSDTQYF
V: TRBV7-2
J: TRBJ2-3
size: few

CDR3: CATEEPSGRLTGELFF
V: TRBV24-1
J: TRBJ2-2
size: -

CDR3: CASKREPRGGYTF
V: TRBV6-4
J: TRBJ1-2
size: few

CDR3: CASSGQGTYTF
V: TRBV6-5
J: TRBJ1-2
size: -

CDR3: CASIPLAGRTGELFF
V: TRBV7-2
J: TRBJ2-2
size: few

CDR3: CASSLPGIHTDTQYF
V: TRBV5-1
J: TRBJ2-3
size: few

CDR3: CSALPGNGAGELFF
V: TRBV20-1
J: TRBJ2-2
size: few

CDR3: CASSQAWWQYF
V: TRBV14
J: TRBJ2-7
size: few

CDR3: CASSSKTRADSGNTIYF
V: TRBV5-6
J: TRBJ1-3
size: -

CDR3: CSASKTGTKGETQYF
V: TRBV20-1
J: TRBJ2-5
size: many

CDR3: CSATPTTGASREQYF
V: TRBV20-1
J: TRBJ2-7
size: few

CDR3: CASSLAVGQQGAFF
V: TRBV5-1
J: TRBJ1-1
size: few

CDR3: CASRGEDYEQYF
V: TRBV5-1
J: TRBJ2-7
size: few

CDR3: CASSYPGVAGSNEQFF
V: TRBV6-2/TRBV6-3
J: TRBJ2-1
size: few

CDR3: CSATTGAGGQDEQFF
V: TRBV20-1
J: TRBJ2-1
size: -

CDR3: CASSFKLAGDMGDEQYF
V: TRBV7-3
J: TRBJ2-7
size: -

CDR3: CASTTSGDTGELFF
V: TRBV28
J: TRBJ2-2
size: -

CDR3: CASSPQSHSGPGYTF
V: TRBV3-1
J: TRBJ1-2
size: few

CDR3: CASSSSGQATEAFF
V: TRBV7-9
J: TRBJ1-1
size: few

CDR3: CSVAEMNTEAFF
V: TRBV29-1
J: TRBJ1-1
size: -

CDR3: CASSLAGGNQETQYF
V: TRBV5-1
J: TRBJ2-5
size: few

CDR3: CASSLEVDSKVYGYTF
V: TRBV5-1
J: TRBJ1-2
size: -

CDR3: CASSLGAHGGYTF
V: TRBV12-3/TRBV12-4
J: TRBJ1-2
size: few

CDR3: CASSQVENTEAFF
V: TRBV4-2
J: TRBJ1-1
size: -

CDR3: CASGRANNEQFF
V: TRBV6-5
J: TRBJ2-1
size: few

CDR3: CSASGTSGETQYF
V: TRBV20-1
J: TRBJ2-5
size: -

CDR3: CSAREEPRQFF
V: TRBV20-1
J: TRBJ2-1
size: few

CDR3: CAGERGGLETQYF
V: TRBV6-1
J: TRBJ2-5
size: -

CDR3: CASSLGPHTDTQYF
V: TRBV7-6
J: TRBJ2-3
size: -

CDR3: CASSFDPFLTGELFF
V: TRBV7-2
J: TRBJ2-2
size: many

CDR3: CASSLISSPGTPNTEAFF
V: TRBV12-3/TRBV12-4
J: TRBJ1-1
size: -